These 8 T cell receptor beta chains originate from one sample sequenced in a study of beta chain features in type 1 diabetes. General study findings and limits: For Type 1 diabetes patients, all four CD4+ subsets carried TCRB CDR3s that were moderately but significantly shorter.

The authors reverse transcribed all of the isolated RNA, so sequencing captured expressed TCRB transcripts. Data came from immunoSEQ multiplex PCR; TCRdb stores just in-frame clones and leaves some out. The table shows roughly 330,000 clones, with approximately 15% occurring only once. These receptors' antigens are unknown. Sequencing used naive CD4+ T cells from blood. These receptors originate from a woman aged 18-29 years with type 1 diabetes.

The chain links TRBV19 to TRBJ2-1, with D possibly matching TRBD1 (5 bases). Trimming took 3 bases from V and 0 from J, leaving 9 bases between them. The germline V gene encodes CDR1 LNHDA and CDR2 SQIVND (reference sequence). This CDR3 has 15 amino acids. This CDR3 is CASSMDKDSYNEQFF. The CDR3 coding sequence is TGTGCCAGTAGTATGGACAAGGACTCCTACAATGAGCAGTTCTTC.

This clone came up a few times. The chain recombines TRBV11-3 with TRBJ2-1; possibly TRBD2 for D (6 bases). V lost 4 bases, J lost 7 bases, and 20 bases lay in between. This CDR3 is 16 amino acids long. From germline, CDR1 is SGHNT and CDR2 YENEEA. This CDR3 reads CASSSLLGLPQNEQFF. In DNA form, the CDR3 reads TGTGCCAGCAGCTCCCTATTGGGACTCCCCCAGAATGAGCAGTTCTTC.

The chain joins TRBV20-1 to TRBJ1-1; D gene ambiguous. The CDR3 totals 11 residues. Germline values: CDR1 DFQATT, CDR2 SNEGSKA (reference sequence). V was cut by 1 base and J by 2 bases, with 2 bases left in between. CDR3: CSARANTEAFF. The CDR3 region has the DNA TGCAGTGCTAGAGCAAACACTGAAGCTTTCTTT.

The chain carries TRBV2 and TRBJ2-5; D gene ambiguous. Trimming left V 6 bases short and J 5 bases short, with 13 bases between. Germline-derived CDR1 and CDR2 are SNHLY and FYNNEI. CDR3 length: 13 amino acids. The CDR3 DNA reads TGTGCCAGCAGCCGCCCTAAATCCGAGACCCAGTACTTC. The encoded protein is CASSRPKSETQYF.

This clone was counted only a few times. The chain has TRBV7-2 and TRBJ2-5, with D possibly being TRBD2 (7 bases). The V and J ends lost 2 bases and 4 bases respectively, with 8 bases between them. Germline values: CDR1 SGHTA, CDR2 FQGNSA. The CDR3 is made up of 13 amino acids. The CDR3 coding sequence is TGTGCCAGCAGCTTAAGGGGGGGAGAGACCCAGTACTTC. Its protein is CASSLRGGETQYF.

This clone was counted between two and nine times. The V call is TRBV5-1, the J call TRBJ1-1; 8 nucleotides line up with TRBD1. V lost 3 bases and J lost 5; bases outside the gene matches: 6. CDR3 length: 14 residues. Germline CDR1 is SGHRS and CDR2 is YFSETQ. The DNA of the CDR3 is TGCGCCAGCAGCTCGACAGGGGTTGGGACTGAAGCTTTCTTT. Amino acids: CASSSTGVGTEAFF.

A few counts support this clone. V gene TRBV21-1 combines with J gene TRBJ1-1; the table's D call, TRBD1, was not checked against the DNA. TRBV21-1 is flagged as a pseudogene. This CDR3 region has 15 residues. This CDR3 reads CASRSPGGLNTEAFF. In DNA form, the CDR3 reads TGTGCCAGCAGGTCGCCAGGGGGCTTAAACACTGAAGCTTTCTTT.

This chain links TRBV11-2 with TRBJ1-5; no clear D gene. CDR1 is SGHAT, CDR2 FQNNGV, per germline. Trimming left V 2 bases short and J 0 bases short, with 8 bases between. This CDR3 spans 15 amino acids. CDR3 sequence (DNA): TGTGCCAGCAGCTTAAATGCGGATAGCAATCAGCCCCAGCATTTT. Its translation: CASSLNADSNQPQHF. Variable domain in full (rest from reference TRBV11-2 and TRBJ1-5): EAGVAQSPRYKIIEKRQSVAFWCNPISGHATLYWYQQILGQGPKLLIQFQNNGVVDDSQLPKDRFSAERLKGVDSTLKIQPAKLEDSAVYLCASSLNADSNQPQHFGDGTRLSIL.